The rows below give T cell receptor beta chains drawn from one sample of a study of identical twins. TCRdb redid the calling of the 5' RACE reads with MiXCR, one entry per CDR3 protein. This sample has just over 450,000 distinct CDR3 sequences, with 12% to 15% found just once. These data were also filed under a second study, of yellow fever vaccine responses in identical twins.

The sample comprised CD4+ T cells sorted from blood. These receptors originate from a young woman in good health. Both conserved end residues are part of each CDR3. The order of the fields is CDR3 length, V gene, clone size, J gene, D gene, CDR3 protein, CDR3 DNA. A D gene is named only where the DNA matches it firmly. The size field is filled for only some rows; it gives once, few, many or a size class.

length: 13; V: TRBV15; size: NA; J: TRBJ2-7; D: NA; CDR3: CATSRDVGGEQYF; DNA: TGTGCCACCAGCAGAGATGTGGGGGGCGAGCAGTACTTC
length: 18; V: TRBV28; size: NA; J: TRBJ2-2; D: TRBD2; CDR3: CASSLYGSGSLDTGELFF; DNA: TGTGCCAGCAGTTTGTATGGTAGCGGGAGCTTGGACACCGGGGAGCTGTTTTTT
length: 17; V: TRBV7-8; size: few; J: TRBJ2-3; D: TRBD2; CDR3: CASSLREGTFLGGTQYF; DNA: TGTGCCAGCAGCTTAAGGGAGGGGACTTTCCTCGGGGGTACGCAGTATTTT
length: 16; V: TRBV3-1; size: NA; J: TRBJ2-3; D: TRBD2; CDR3: CASSIAGAQISNTQYF; DNA: TGTGCCAGCAGTATAGCGGGGGCCCAAATCTCTAATACGCAGTATTTT
length: 11; V: TRBV2; size: many; J: TRBJ1-1; D: NA; CDR3: CASMANTEAFF; DNA: TGTGCCAGCATGGCGAACACTGAAGCTTTCTTT
length: 15; V: TRBV3-1; size: NA; J: TRBJ2-4; D: NA; CDR3: CASSRRSGAKNIQYF; DNA: TGTGCCAGCAGCCGACGATCGGGGGCCAAAAACATTCAGTACTTC
length: 15; V: TRBV29-1; size: few; J: TRBJ1-1; D: NA; CDR3: CSVVVRGRLNTEAFF; DNA: TGCAGCGTTGTTGTAAGGGGAAGACTGAACACTGAAGCTTTCTTT
length: 14; V: TRBV14; size: few; J: TRBJ1-6; D: NA; CDR3: CASSQTQIHSPLHF; DNA: TGTGCCAGCAGCCAAACTCAGATACATTCACCCCTCCACTTT
length: 14; V: TRBV7-2; size: few; J: TRBJ2-7; D: NA; CDR3: CASSPSGGEYEQYF; DNA: TGTGCCAGCAGTCCATCGGGGGGCGAATACGAGCAGTACTTC
length: 16; V: TRBV7-9; size: NA; J: TRBJ2-5; D: TRBD2; CDR3: CASSLSVGGVRETQYF; DNA: TGTGCCAGCAGCTTATCTGTCGGGGGGGTACGGGAGACCCAGTACTTC
length: 15; V: TRBV7-2; size: NA; J: TRBJ2-7; D: TRBD2; CDR3: CASSLQSSGSYEQYF; DNA: TGTGCCAGCAGCTTACAATCTAGCGGGAGTTACGAGCAGTACTTC
length: 13; V: TRBV19; size: NA; J: TRBJ2-1; D: TRBD1; CDR3: CASSGTEYNEQFF; DNA: TGTGCCAGTAGCGGGACAGAGTACAATGAGCAGTTCTTC
length: 12; V: TRBV29-1; size: NA; J: TRBJ2-1; D: NA; CDR3: CSVEPGADEQFF; DNA: TGCAGCGTTGAACCCGGGGCCGATGAGCAGTTCTTC
length: 15; V: TRBV29-1; size: few; J: TRBJ2-1; D: TRBD2; CDR3: CSVVKLAGGVNEQFF; DNA: TGCAGCGTAGTTAAATTAGCGGGAGGGGTCAATGAGCAGTTCTTC
length: 14; V: TRBV12-3/TRBV12-4; size: few; J: TRBJ2-7; D: TRBD1; CDR3: CASKEGQATYEQYF; DNA: TGTGCCAGCAAAGAGGGACAGGCTACCTACGAGCAGTACTTC
length: 12; V: TRBV20-1; size: few; J: TRBJ1-1; D: NA; CDR3: CSASLKNTEAFF; DNA: TGCAGTGCTAGCCTCAAGAACACTGAAGCTTTCTTT
length: 18; V: TRBV12-3/TRBV12-4; size: NA; J: TRBJ2-1; D: TRBD2; CDR3: CASGVGGASGRSYNEQFF; DNA: TGTGCCAGCGGGGTCGGCGGGGCTAGCGGGAGGTCCTACAATGAGCAGTTCTTC
length: 16; V: TRBV11-2; size: NA; J: TRBJ2-3; D: TRBD2; CDR3: CASSLTGLAESDTQYF; DNA: TGTGCCAGCAGCCTCACGGGACTAGCGGAGTCAGATACGCAGTATTTT
length: 11; V: TRBV5-1; size: NA; J: TRBJ2-1; D: NA; CDR3: CASRRDVEQFF; DNA: TGCGCCAGCAGAAGGGACGTTGAGCAGTTCTTC
length: 15; V: TRBV28; size: many; J: TRBJ2-7; D: TRBD1; CDR3: CASEGQGASYYEQYF; DNA: TGTGCCAGCGAGGGGCAGGGGGCTTCATACTACGAGCAGTACTTC
length: 14; V: TRBV10-3; size: NA; J: TRBJ2-7; D: TRBD1; CDR3: CAIKDRDSSYEQYF; DNA: TGTGCCATTAAAGACCGGGACAGCTCCTACGAGCAGTACTTC
length: 16; V: TRBV7-2; size: NA; J: TRBJ2-1; D: NA; CDR3: CASSHRRRSAYNEQFF; DNA: TGTGCCAGCAGCCATCGGAGGAGGAGCGCCTACAATGAGCAGTTCTTC
length: 15; V: TRBV20-1; size: many; J: TRBJ2-6; D: NA; CDR3: CSARDPGSGANVLTF; DNA: TGCAGTGCTAGAGACCCCGGCTCTGGGGCCAACGTCCTGACTTTC
length: 13; V: TRBV6-1; size: few; J: TRBJ2-5; D: NA; CDR3: CASSRDWMGLEYF; DNA: TGTGCCAGCTCCCGGGACTGGATGGGCCTTGAGTACTTC
length: 15; V: TRBV12-3/TRBV12-4; size: many; J: TRBJ2-1; D: NA; CDR3: CASSTKEHSYNEQFF; DNA: TGTGCCAGCAGCACCAAGGAACACTCCTACAATGAGCAGTTCTTC
length: 15; V: TRBV5-1; size: few; J: TRBJ1-6; D: TRBD1; CDR3: CASSLEGQGRSPLHF; DNA: TGCGCCAGCAGCTTGGAGGGACAGGGACGTTCACCCCTCCACTTT
length: 12; V: TRBV6-5; size: many; J: TRBJ2-3; D: NA; CDR3: CASAARADTQYF; DNA: TGTGCCAGCGCGGCACGGGCAGATACGCAGTATTTT
length: 14; V: TRBV28; size: NA; J: TRBJ1-5; D: NA; CDR3: CASSRVSSNQPQHF; DNA: TGTGCCAGCAGCCGCGTGAGTAGCAATCAGCCCCAGCATTTT
length: 13; V: TRBV5-6; size: few; J: TRBJ2-2; D: NA; CDR3: CASSFRVTGELFF; DNA: TGTGCCAGCAGCTTCAGGGTCACCGGGGAGCTGTTTTTT
length: 16; V: TRBV7-2; size: NA; J: TRBJ1-1; D: TRBD1; CDR3: CASSLGQGFGGTEAFF; DNA: TGTGCCAGCAGCTTAGGACAGGGGTTCGGCGGCACTGAAGCTTTCTTT
length: 13; V: TRBV20-1; size: many; J: TRBJ1-6; D: NA; CDR3: CSAEGHDNSPLHF; DNA: TGCAGTGCGGAGGGACATGATAATTCACCCCTCCACTTT
length: 14; V: TRBV29-1; size: many; J: TRBJ2-1; D: NA; CDR3: CSVEAGSSYNEQFF; DNA: TGCAGCGTTGAGGCCGGTAGCTCCTACAATGAGCAGTTCTTC
length: 15; V: TRBV7-8; size: few; J: TRBJ2-7; D: NA; CDR3: CASSLIFVVSSEQYF; DNA: TGTGCCAGCAGCTTAATCTTTGTTGTGAGCAGCGAGCAGTACTTC
length: 13; V: TRBV27; size: many; J: TRBJ1-5; D: TRBD1; CDR3: CASSTRGHQPQHF; DNA: TGTGCCAGCAGTACAAGGGGGCATCAGCCCCAGCATTTT
length: 16; V: TRBV9; size: NA; J: TRBJ2-2; D: NA; CDR3: CASSVGIVAATGELFF; DNA: TGTGCCAGCAGCGTAGGTATCGTAGCAGCCACCGGGGAGCTGTTTTTT
length: 14; V: TRBV7-2; size: few; J: TRBJ2-1; D: NA; CDR3: CASSFGSIGNEQFF; DNA: TGTGCCAGCAGCTTCGGATCCATCGGGAATGAGCAGTTCTTC
length: 16; V: TRBV9; size: NA; J: TRBJ2-7; D: NA; CDR3: CASSVSSVTSSYEQYF; DNA: TGTGCCAGCAGCGTATCCAGCGTAACTAGCTCCTACGAGCAGTACTTC